This passage covers 22 T cell receptor beta chains from one sample sequenced in a study of cytomegalovirus exposure and HLA in healthy donors. The PCR employed 60 Vbeta primers together with 13 Jbeta primers. Data came from immunoSEQ multiplex PCR; TCRdb stores just in-frame clones and leaves some out. The sample shows 150,000 to 200,000 clones, over 70% of them seen only once. The sample taken for sequencing was PBMCs. These receptors all stem from a woman aged 30 to 39 in good health and CMV-seronegative.

The chain is built from TRBV9 and TRBJ1-3; the D gene is possibly TRBD1 (5 bases). The V end was cut by 0 bases, the J end by 0 bases, with 7 bases between. The germline CDR1 and CDR2 sequences are SGDLS and YYNGEE. The CDR3 spans 15 residues. This chain's CDR3 is CASSVGGDSGNTIYF. CDR3 sequence (DNA): TGTGCCAGCAGCGTAGGGGGGGACTCTGGAAACACCATATATTTT.

J is TRBJ2-1 and V is TRBV19; TRBD1 agrees at 8 bases. Germline lookup yields CDR1 LNHDA and CDR2 SQIVND (reference sequence). This CDR3 contains 15 residues. Trimming removed 5 bases from V and 1 base from J; junction bases left unmatched: 4. In DNA form, the CDR3 reads TGTGCCAGTAGTCCCTGGACAGGGTCCTACAATGAGCAGTTCTTC. Protein product: CASSPWTGSYNEQFF.

The sample holds many counts of this clone. The gene calls are TRBV2 and TRBJ2-7, with 7 positions matching TRBD1. J lost 5 bases, V lost 10 bases, and 11 bases had no gene match. Germline CDR1 and CDR2: SNHLY and FYNNEI. The CDR3 runs to 13 residues. The CDR3 loop reads CATTAGGRDEQYF. For the CDR3, the DNA is TGTGCCACCACTGCAGGGGGTAGGGACGAGCAGTACTTC. Drawing the rest from reference TRBV2 and TRBJ2-7, the complete variable domain is EPEVTQTPSHQVTQMGQEVILRCVPISNHLYFYWYRQILGQKVEFLVSFYNNEISEKSEIFDDQFSVERPDGSNFTLKIRSTKLEDSAMYFCATTAGGRDEQYFGPGTRLTVT.

The DNA for the CDR3 is TGTGCCAGCAGAACAGGGCACTATGGCTACACCTTC. Translated: CASRTGHYGYTF. The rearrangement uses TRBV2 and TRBJ1-2, with a tentative D call TRBD1 (6 bases). With 6 bases removed from V and 3 bases from J, the gap between germline ends came to 8 bases. CDR1 is SNHLY and CDR2 is FYNNEI in the germline V gene. The CDR3 length is 12 residues.

The chain combines TRBV6-5 with TRBJ1-5, with D perhaps TRBD1 (6 bases). V was trimmed by 6 bases and J by 4 bases, leaving 13 bases between them. CDR1 is MNHEY, CDR2 SVGAGI, per germline. The CDR3 length is 14 residues. The CDR3 is CASSRDTTNQPQHF. As DNA, the CDR3 is TGTGCCAGCAGCCGGGACACCACTAATCAGCCCCAGCATTTT.

DNA for the CDR3: TGTGCCAGCAGCGTAGAAAATACAGGGGGCGGAACTGAAGCTTTCTTT. Protein: CASSVENTGGGTEAFF. V and J are TRBV9 and TRBJ1-1; 9 bases align to TRBD1. After removal of 0 bases from V and 5 bases from J, the junction contained 8 bases not matched to a gene. CDR3 size: 16 residues. The germline V gene encodes CDR1 SGDLS and CDR2 YYNGEE.

This clone appeared once. This chain links TRBV19 with TRBJ1-6; no clear D. The V end was cut by 7 bases, the J end by 7 bases, with 14 bases between. The germline V gene encodes CDR1 LNHDA and CDR2 SQIVND (reference sequence). The CDR3 extends over 14 amino acids. The CDR3 reads CASTPLGENSPLHF. The CDR3 DNA sequence: TGTGCCAGTACACCTTTAGGAGAGAATTCACCCCTCCACTTT. Using reference TRBV19 and TRBJ1-6 for the parts outside the CDR3, the full variable domain is DGGITQSPKYLFRKEGQNVTLSCEQNLNHDAMYWYRQDPGQGLRLIYYSQIVNDFQKGDIAEGYSVSREKKESFPLTVTSAQKNPTAFYLCASTPLGENSPLHFGNGTRLTVT.

V and J are TRBV9 and TRBJ1-6; D is unclear. CDR1 SGDLS and CDR2 YYNGEE come from the germline V gene. The CDR3 totals 14 residues. Trimming removed 7 bases at V and 7 bases at J, with 15 bases between. CDR3 coding DNA: TGTGCCAGCTCTTCGGGGTGGGAAAATTCACCCCTCCACTTT. Translated, it gives CASSSGWENSPLHF.

The chain joins TRBV9 to TRBJ2-1; TRBD2 matches at 7 bases. J was trimmed by 1 base and V by 4 bases; bases with no gene match: 8. CDR3 length: 16 residues. Germline loops: CDR1 SGDLS, CDR2 YYNGEE. The CDR3 DNA reads TGTGCCAGCAGCATTCAGGGCGGGGGTTCCTACAATGAGCAGTTCTTC. Its protein is CASSIQGGGSYNEQFF.

This chain joins TRBV7-2 and TRBJ2-7, with unresolved D. The CDR3 sequence is 12 residues long. With 2 bases removed from V and 3 bases from J, the gap between germline ends came to 5 bases. The germline V gene has CDR1 SGHTA and CDR2 FQGNSA. CDR3 residues: CASSLKLYEQYF. The CDR3 DNA reads as TGTGCCAGCAGCTTAAAGCTCTACGAGCAGTACTTC.

The rearrangement joins TRBV5-1 to TRBJ1-4, with 7 bases matching TRBD1. V lost 2 bases and J lost 8; bases outside the gene matches: 6. There are 14 residues in the CDR3. Germline CDR1 is SGHRS and CDR2 is YFSETQ. CDR3 amino acids: CASSFRGVGEKLFF. For the CDR3, the DNA is TGCGCCAGCAGCTTCAGGGGGGTAGGGGAAAAACTGTTTTTT.

CDR3 in amino acids: CASNPGGGPRSRTDTQYF. CDR3 sequence (DNA): TGTGCCAGCAACCCCGGGGGGGGGCCCCGCAGTAGGACAGATACGCAGTATTTT. This chain links TRBV13 with TRBJ2-3; 8 nucleotides match TRBD2. Germline V gene sequence: CDR1 PRHDT, CDR2 FYEKMQ (reference sequence). This CDR3 comprises 18 residues. V gave up 7 bases and J gave up 3 bases; unmatched junction bases: 18.

This chain links TRBV5-1 with TRBJ1-1; D unclear. The CDR3 runs to 13 residues. Trimming left V 4 bases short and J 6 bases short, with 13 bases between. The germline V gene encodes CDR1 SGHRS and CDR2 YFSETQ. The CDR3 bases are TGCGCCAGCAGCGAGGGTGGTGTAGCTGAAGCTTTCTTT. The encoded protein is CASSEGGVAEAFF.

The chain combines TRBV30 with TRBJ1-5; 7 nucleotides match TRBD1. Germline CDR1 reads GTSNPN; CDR2 reads SVGIG (reference sequence). V shed 4 bases, J shed 9 bases, and the junction held 12 bases outside the gene matches. The CDR3 spans 14 residues. Here the CDR3 reads CAWTFQGVMGPQHF. CDR3 DNA sequence: TGTGCCTGGACCTTCCAGGGGGTGATGGGGCCCCAGCATTTT.

The chain is built from TRBV2 and TRBJ1-3, with 7 bases lining up with TRBD1. CDR1 SNHLY and CDR2 FYNNEI come from the germline V gene. There are 16 residues in the CDR3. The V gene end was trimmed by 5 bases and the J gene end by 3 bases; junction bases not matched to a gene: 10. CDR3 protein: CASSRPTGAIGNTIYF. In DNA, the CDR3 is TGTGCCAGCAGTAGACCCACAGGGGCTATTGGAAACACCATATATTTT.

The genes are TRBV7-8 and TRBJ2-3; 11 bases are shared with TRBD2. The CDR3 is 18 amino acids. V lost 0 bases to trimming and J lost 4 bases; unmatched junction nucleotides: 9. The germline V gene has CDR1 SGHVS and CDR2 FQNEAQ. The DNA for the CDR3 is TGTGCCAGCAGCTTAGCTTCGGCCACGGGACTAGCGGCAGATACGCAGTATTTT. Protein product: CASSLASATGLAADTQYF.

V gene TRBV28 combines with J gene TRBJ2-3; D unclear. The CDR3 sequence is 13 residues long. Per the germline V gene, CDR1 is MDHEN and CDR2 is SYDVKM. V lost 5 bases and J 7 bases, leaving 13 bases between the germline ends. The CDR3 protein is CASSLRLFNTQYF. As DNA, the CDR3 is TGTGCCAGCAGTCTCCGACTGTTTAATACGCAGTATTTT. Full variable domain (missing parts from reference TRBV28 and TRBJ2-3): DVKVTQSSRYLVKRTGEKVFLECVQDMDHENMFWYRQDPGLGLRLIYFSYDVKMKEKGDIPEGYSVSREKKERFSLILESASTNQTSMYLCASSLRLFNTQYFGPGTRLTVL.

The chain is built from TRBV6-1 and TRBJ2-4; TRBD1 matches 7 bases. Trimming removed 1 base from V and 6 bases from J; junction bases left unmatched: 6. CDR3 length: 15 residues. Per the germline V gene, CDR1 is MNHNS and CDR2 is SASEGT. The CDR3 DNA reads TGTGCCAGCAGTGAAGGACAGGGAATGGCAAACATTCAGTACTTC. It encodes CASSEGQGMANIQYF.

The chain recombines TRBV28 with TRBJ2-1; unclear D gene. This CDR3 contains 15 residues. Germline V lookup: CDR1 MDHEN, CDR2 SYDVKM. The V end lost 5 bases, the J end lost 7 bases, and 18 bases lay between the germline ends. As DNA, the CDR3 is TGTGCCAGCAGTCCCGGTTCCACCCCTCGGAATGAGCAGTTCTTC. Encoded protein: CASSPGSTPRNEQFF.

The chain combines TRBV11-2 with TRBJ2-3; D is perhaps TRBD2 (6 bases). V was pared by 0 bases and J by 0 bases, with 16 bases between. This CDR3 is 18 amino acids long. Per the germline V gene, CDR1 is SGHAT and CDR2 is FQNNGV. In nucleotides, the CDR3 is TGTGCCAGCAGCTTAGATAGGCGGGGAACTTCTAGCACAGATACGCAGTATTTT. It translates to CASSLDRRGTSSTDTQYF.

J is TRBJ1-5 and V is TRBV6-1; 10 nucleotides match TRBD1. Germline CDR1 and CDR2: MNHNS and SASEGT. The CDR3 is 15 amino acids. J was trimmed by 1 base and V by 5 bases; bases with no gene match: 2. This chain's CDR3 is CASSQDRGSNQPQHF. The DNA of the CDR3 is TGTGCCAGCAGTCAGGACAGGGGGAGCAATCAGCCCCAGCATTTT.

The chain joins TRBV7-9 to TRBJ1-1; D is uncertain. Germline CDR1 SEHNR, CDR2 FQNEAQ (reference sequence). The CDR3 loop spans 12 amino acids. The CDR3 DNA sequence: TGTTCCGATGAAGGCGACACCTCGGGGGCTTTCTTT. This gives the protein CSDEGDTSGAFF.